Listed below are T cell receptor beta chains from one sample, sequenced in a study of T cell repertoires in cytomegalovirus infection. What these receptors recognize is not known. TCRdb passed the reads through MiXCR, listing each CDR3 protein once. The sample comprises hundreds of thousands of distinct CDR3 sequences, around 35% of which are singletons, and under 20% rests with the top ten. The sequenced sample was cultured PBMCs, obtained from culture after CMV antigen stimulation. These TCRs come from a human donor in good health (CMV status not recorded). Some clones in this sample may be carry-over from other donors' samples. CDR3s leave out the opening cysteine and the closing phenylalanine or tryptophan. A D gene is named only where the DNA matches it firmly.

.,TRBV6-5,TRBJ2-1,ASSYSSGIEQF
.,TRBV29-1,TRBJ1-2,SVDSQGPNYGYT
.,TRBV7-2,TRBJ1-6,ASSLQGVNNSPLH
TRBD1,TRBV4-1,TRBJ1-3,ASSATGDPSGNTIY
.,TRBV7-8,TRBJ1-4,ASGPRNQATNEKLF
TRBD1,TRBV29-1,TRBJ2-1,SVVRRQGTYNEQF
.,TRBV28,TRBJ1-4,ASKPGPTNEKLF
.,TRBV7-2,TRBJ2-4,ASSAVEGEDIQY
TRBD1,TRBV10-3,TRBJ1-6,ATGTGDNSPLH
.,TRBV18,TRBJ1-2,ASSPSRDLGYT